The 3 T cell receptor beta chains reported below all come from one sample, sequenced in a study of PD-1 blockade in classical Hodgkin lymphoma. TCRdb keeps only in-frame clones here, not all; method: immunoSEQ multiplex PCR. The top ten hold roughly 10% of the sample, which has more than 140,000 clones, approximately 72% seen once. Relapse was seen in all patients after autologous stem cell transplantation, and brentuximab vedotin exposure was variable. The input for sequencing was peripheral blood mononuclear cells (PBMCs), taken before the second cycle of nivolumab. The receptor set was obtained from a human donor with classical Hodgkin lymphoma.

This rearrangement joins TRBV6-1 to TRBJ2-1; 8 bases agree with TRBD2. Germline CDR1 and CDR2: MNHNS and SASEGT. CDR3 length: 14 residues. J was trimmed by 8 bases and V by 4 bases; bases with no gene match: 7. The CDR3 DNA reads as TGTGCCAGCAGTGGCCTCGGGACTAGTGATGAGCAGTTCTTC. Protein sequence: CASSGLGTSDEQFF.

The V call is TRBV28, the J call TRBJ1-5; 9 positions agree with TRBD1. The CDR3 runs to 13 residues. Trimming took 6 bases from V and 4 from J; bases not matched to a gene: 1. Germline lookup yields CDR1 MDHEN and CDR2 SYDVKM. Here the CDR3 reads CASRTGGNQPQHF. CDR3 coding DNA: TGTGCCAGCAGGACAGGGGGGAATCAGCCCCAGCATTTT.

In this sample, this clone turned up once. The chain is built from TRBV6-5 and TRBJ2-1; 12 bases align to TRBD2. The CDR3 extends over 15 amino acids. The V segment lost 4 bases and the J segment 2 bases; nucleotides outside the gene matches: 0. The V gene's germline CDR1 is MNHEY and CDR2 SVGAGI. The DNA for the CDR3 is TGTGCCAGCAGTTGGACTAGCGGGGCCTACAATGAGCAGTTCTTC. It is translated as CASSWTSGAYNEQFF.